The text below deals with one T cell receptor beta chain. Original processing notes: Researchers report that nucleated cell counts were estimated from reference gene primer amplification. Clones were sequenced by immunoSEQ multiplex PCR, and TCRdb holds only the in-frame ones, with some missing. That table supplies the V and J calls and clone size; D and trimming were determined from the DNA. The repertoire holds roughly 230,000 clones, with around 84% as singletons. These data are taken from a study of blood T cell repertoires in COVID-19. Study background: Samples came from the United States, Italy and Spain, spanning acute and convalescent COVID-19. PBMCs, B-cell-depleted T cells, or T cells were the source of the cDNA or gDNA that made up the material.

V was cut by 3 bases and J by 7 bases, with 14 bases left in between. The CDR3 has 14 amino acids. Per germline, CDR1 SGDLS and CDR2 YYNGEE. Seattle cases were enrolled at active infection and followed longitudinally. The source of this sequence is a woman at least 80 years old with COVID-19, enrolled during active disease. Sequenced: peripheral blood. This chain uses TRBV9 with TRBJ2-1; maybe TRBD1 (5 bases). The CDR3 loop reads CASSAQQVWNEQFF. The CDR3 coding sequence is TGTGCCAGCAGCGCTCAACAGGTCTGGAATGAGCAGTTCTTC.